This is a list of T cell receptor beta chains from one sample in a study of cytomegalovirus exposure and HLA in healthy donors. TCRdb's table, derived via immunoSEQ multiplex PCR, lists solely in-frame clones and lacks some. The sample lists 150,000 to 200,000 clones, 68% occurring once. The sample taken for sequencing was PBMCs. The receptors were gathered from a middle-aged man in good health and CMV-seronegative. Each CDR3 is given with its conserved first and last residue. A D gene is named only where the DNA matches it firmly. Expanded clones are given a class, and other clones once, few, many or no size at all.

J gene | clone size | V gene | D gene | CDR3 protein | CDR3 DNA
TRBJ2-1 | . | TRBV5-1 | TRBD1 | CASSLVDRDYNEQFF | TGCGCCAGCAGCTTAGTTGACAGGGACTACAATGAGCAGTTCTTC
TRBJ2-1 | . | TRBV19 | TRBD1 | CASSSVAGQVRNEQFF | TGTGCCAGTAGTTCGGTCGCGGGACAGGTACGCAATGAGCAGTTCTTC
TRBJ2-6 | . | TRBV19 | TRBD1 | CATYPSRDSLFSGANVLTF | TGTGCCACCTATCCTTCCCGGGACAGCCTGTTCTCTGGGGCCAACGTCCTGACTTTC
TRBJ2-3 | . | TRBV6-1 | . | CAIKEVDTQYF | TGTGCCATCAAAGAGGTTGATACGCAGTATTTT
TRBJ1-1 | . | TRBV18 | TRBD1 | CASSHGTDTEAFF | TGTGCCAGCTCACATGGGACAGATACTGAAGCTTTCTTT
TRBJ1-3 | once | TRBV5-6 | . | CASSSDMRPGNTIYF | TGTGCCAGCAGCTCCGATATGAGGCCTGGAAACACCATATATTTT
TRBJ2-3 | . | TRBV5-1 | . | CASSFQTGLSTDTQYF | TGCGCCAGCAGCTTCCAAACAGGGTTAAGCACAGATACGCAGTATTTT
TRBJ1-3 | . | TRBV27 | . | CASSRTGYYSGNTIYF | TGTGCCAGCAGTCGCACAGGGTACTACTCTGGAAACACCATATATTTT
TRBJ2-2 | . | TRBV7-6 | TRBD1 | CASSLNRGNTGELFF | TGTGCCAGCAGCTTAAACAGGGGAAACACCGGGGAGCTGTTTTTT
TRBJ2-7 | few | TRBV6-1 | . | CASSEAPSVEQYF | TGTGCCAGCAGTGAAGCGCCTAGCGTCGAGCAGTACTTC